This T cell receptor (beta chain) was captured in a study of T-cell reconstitution after alpha-beta-depleted transplantation in children. Study-level points and caveats: In patients about two months after transplant, alpha-beta T cells reportedly arose from several hundred expanded graft clones.

V shed 2 bases and J shed 6 bases, with 11 bases lying between them. This CDR3 is 14 amino acids long. The germline CDR1 and CDR2 sequences are SGHDN and FVKESK. Ten or more counts support this clonotype. Its antigen is still unknown. Molecular barcoding with unique molecular identifiers was used for the TCRbeta library. TCRdb passed the PCR reads through MiXCR, listing each CDR3 protein once. The sample lists hundreds of thousands of distinct CDR3 sequences; 10% to 15% were seen once. The material was PBMCs, mostly from graft donor cells, obtained 360 days after TCRalphabeta/CD19-depleted stem cell transplant. The V gene is TRBV14, the J gene TRBJ2-1; unclear D gene. The receptor comes from a male patient aged 5 to 17 who had a stem cell transplant for acute myeloid leukemia, so the T cells may come from the graft donor. Written as DNA, the CDR3 is TGTGCCAGCAGCCAATTAATGTGGGGCAATGAGCAGTTCTTC. Protein sequence: CASSQLMWGNEQFF.